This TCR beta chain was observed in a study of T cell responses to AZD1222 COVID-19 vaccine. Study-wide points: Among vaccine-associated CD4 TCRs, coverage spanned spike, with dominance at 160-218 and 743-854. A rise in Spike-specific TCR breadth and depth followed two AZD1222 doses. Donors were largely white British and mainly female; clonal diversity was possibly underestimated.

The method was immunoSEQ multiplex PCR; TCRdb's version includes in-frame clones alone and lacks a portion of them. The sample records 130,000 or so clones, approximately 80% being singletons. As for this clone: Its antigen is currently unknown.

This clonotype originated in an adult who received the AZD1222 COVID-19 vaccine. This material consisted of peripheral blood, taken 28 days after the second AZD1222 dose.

CDR3 sequence (DNA): TGTGCCAGTAGTCATAGGACGGCCAGCTCTGGAAACACCATATATTTT. Amino acids: CASSHRTASSGNTIYF. The chain carries TRBV19 and TRBJ1-3; unclear D gene. Germline values: CDR1 LNHDA, CDR2 SQIVND (reference sequence). Between the trimmed V and J ends, which lost 5 bases and 0 bases, there was a span of 14 bases. The CDR3 totals 16 residues. Drawing the rest from reference TRBV19 and TRBJ1-3, the complete variable domain is DGGITQSPKYLFRKEGQNVTLSCEQNLNHDAMYWYRQDPGQGLRLIYYSQIVNDFQKGDIAEGYSVSREKKESFPLTVTSAQKNPTAFYLCASSHRTASSGNTIYFGEGSWLTVV.